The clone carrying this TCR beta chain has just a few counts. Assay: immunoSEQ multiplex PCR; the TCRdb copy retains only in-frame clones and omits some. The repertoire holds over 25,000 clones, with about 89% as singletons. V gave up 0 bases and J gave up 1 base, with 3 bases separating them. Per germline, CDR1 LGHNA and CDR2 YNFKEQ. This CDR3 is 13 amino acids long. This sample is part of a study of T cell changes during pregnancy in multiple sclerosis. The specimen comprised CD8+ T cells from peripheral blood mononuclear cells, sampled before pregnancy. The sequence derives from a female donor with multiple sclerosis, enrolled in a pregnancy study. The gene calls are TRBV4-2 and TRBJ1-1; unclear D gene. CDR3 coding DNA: TGTGCCAGCAGCCAAGAGAGGAACACTGAAGCTTTCTTT. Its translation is CASSQERNTEAFF.